This T cell receptor (beta chain) was profiled in a study of PD-1 blockade in classical Hodgkin lymphoma. The study, taken as a whole, reports: Newly diagnosed patients had baseline TCR diversity that was reportedly lower than that of healthy donors.

Sequencing used immunoSEQ multiplex PCR; TCRdb keeps in-frame clones, though not all of them. The sample has over 15,000 clones; roughly 87% are singletons. The time point was: newly diagnosed, previously untreated cHL patient sample. Comparators were PBMCs taken from newly diagnosed, untreated classical Hodgkin lymphoma. For this clone: Its specificity is not known.

The CDR3 contains 15 residues. V lost 1 base, J lost 2 bases, and 12 bases lay in between. Looked up from germline, CDR1 is SGHKS and CDR2 is YYEKEE (reference sequence). The TCR was taken from a human donor with classical Hodgkin lymphoma. Sample: peripheral blood mononuclear cells (PBMCs). The V call is TRBV5-5, the J call TRBJ1-2; unclear D gene. The CDR3, as DNA: TGTGCCAGCAGCTTGCAGGCCGGCCCCAACTATGGCTACACCTTC. It specifies CASSLQAGPNYGYTF. Supplemented by reference TRBV5-5 and TRBJ1-2, the full variable domain reads DAGVTQSPTHLIKTRGQQVTLRCSPISGHKSVSWYQQVLGQGPQFIFQYYEKEERGRGNFPDRFSARQFPNYSSELNVNALLLGDSALYLCASSLQAGPNYGYTFGSGTRLTVV.